Below are 10 T cell receptor beta chains sequenced from a single sample in a study of shared clonotypes between healthy human individuals. Assay used: immunoSEQ multiplex PCR; TCRdb lists only in-frame clones, some missing. The sample lists some 2,100,000 clones, approximately 94% occurring once. The source material was naive CD4+ T cells sorted from blood. Subset described: CD45RA+ positively selected. The receptors were gathered from a young man in good health.

The sample holds one count of this clone. V usage is TRBV4-3 and J usage is TRBJ1-2; the D gene is possibly TRBD1 (5 bases). Germline lookup yields CDR1 LGHNA and CDR2 YSLEER. The V end lost 0 bases, the J end lost 7 bases, and 15 bases lay between the germline ends. The length of the CDR3 is 15 residues. This CDR3 reads CASSQDMKGSSGYTF. The DNA of the CDR3 is TGCGCCAGCAGCCAAGATATGAAGGGGTCGAGTGGCTACACCTTC.

The rearrangement links TRBV6-5 to TRBJ2-7; 8 bases align to TRBD1. This CDR3 has 12 amino acids. Looked up from germline, CDR1 is MNHEY and CDR2 is SVGAGI. Unmatched junction bases numbered 9, after V lost 10 bases and J lost 7 bases. This CDR3 is CATQRTGYEQYF. The CDR3 DNA reads TGTGCCACCCAAAGGACAGGGTATGAGCAGTACTTC.

J is TRBJ1-2 and V is TRBV19; perhaps TRBD1 as D (5 bases). Germline CDR1 and CDR2: LNHDA and SQIVND (reference sequence). This CDR3 is 14 amino acids long. V lost 5 bases and J 10 bases, leaving 20 bases between the germline ends. In DNA, the CDR3 is TGTGCCAGTAGTCCACCCCGAGGGGCCCGGACCTACACCTTC. Protein sequence: CASSPPRGARTYTF.

The chain combines TRBV7-2 with TRBJ1-1, with a possible D match to TRBD1 (5 bases). The CDR3 extends over 14 amino acids. Germline assignment: CDR1 SGHTA and CDR2 FQGNSA. Trimming took 5 bases from V and 5 from J, leaving 15 bases between them. In DNA form, the CDR3 reads TGTGCCAGCAGCCCCTCCCCAGGGTTAACTGAAGCTTTCTTT. Protein: CASSPSPGLTEAFF.

The chain couples TRBV30 to TRBJ2-7; no reliable D call. Trimming cost V 1 base and J 6 bases, with 13 bases left between them. Germline V gene lookup returns CDR1 GTSNPN and CDR2 SVGIG (reference sequence). The CDR3 totals 13 residues. CDR3 residues: CAWSAHFRPEQYF. Here the CDR3 DNA reads TGTGCCTGGAGTGCTCACTTCCGACCCGAGCAGTACTTC.

The rearrangement uses TRBV11-2 and TRBJ2-5; the D gene could be TRBD1 or TRBD2 (6 bases each). V dropped 3 bases and J dropped 9 bases, with 20 bases sitting between them. The CDR3 has 15 amino acids. Germline CDR1 and CDR2: SGHAT and FQNNGV. The CDR3 coding sequence is TGTGCCAGCAGCTTCCTCGGCGGGGCGAGGGGGGCCCAGTACTTC. This sequence encodes CASSFLGGARGAQYF.

The CDR3 spells CASSYGQGNTIYF. CDR3 nucleotides: TGTGCCAGCAGTTATGGGCAAGGAAACACCATATATTTT. The chain recombines TRBV6-5 with TRBJ1-3; no definite D call. The CDR3 length is 13 residues. Germline CDR1 MNHEY, CDR2 SVGAGI. V lost 3 bases to trimming and J lost 4 bases, with 7 bases between them.

This clone appeared once. V and J are TRBV6-5 and TRBJ2-7; 8 positions agree with TRBD1. The CDR3 spans 14 residues. The J segment lost 1 base and the V segment lost 6 bases, leaving 5 bases of the junction unmatched. Germline V gene sequence: CDR1 MNHEY, CDR2 SVGAGI. CDR3: CASSRDRRSYEQYF. The CDR3 bases are TGTGCCAGCAGCCGGGACAGGCGATCCTACGAGCAGTACTTC.

The V call is TRBV7-2, the J call TRBJ1-6, with D maybe TRBD1 (5 bases). This CDR3 region has 16 residues. The germline gives CDR1 SGHTA, CDR2 FQGNSA. Trimming stripped 2 bases from V and 7 bases from J, with 15 bases between. The CDR3 nucleotides are TGTGCCAGCAGCTTATCCCGAGGGGTTTCGAATTCACCCCTCCACTTT. Protein product: CASSLSRGVSNSPLHF.

Concerning this clone itself: Other DNA sequences in the same sample also yield this CDR3. The chain employs TRBV18 and TRBJ2-3; 7 positions match TRBD2. The CDR3 is made up of 14 amino acids. With 0 bases clipped from V and 3 bases from J, the junction kept 0 bases outside the gene matches. From germline, CDR1 is KGHSH and CDR2 LQKENI. Here the CDR3 DNA reads TGTGCCAGCTCACCACCGGGACTAACAGATACGCAGTATTTT. It is translated as CASSPPGLTDTQYF.